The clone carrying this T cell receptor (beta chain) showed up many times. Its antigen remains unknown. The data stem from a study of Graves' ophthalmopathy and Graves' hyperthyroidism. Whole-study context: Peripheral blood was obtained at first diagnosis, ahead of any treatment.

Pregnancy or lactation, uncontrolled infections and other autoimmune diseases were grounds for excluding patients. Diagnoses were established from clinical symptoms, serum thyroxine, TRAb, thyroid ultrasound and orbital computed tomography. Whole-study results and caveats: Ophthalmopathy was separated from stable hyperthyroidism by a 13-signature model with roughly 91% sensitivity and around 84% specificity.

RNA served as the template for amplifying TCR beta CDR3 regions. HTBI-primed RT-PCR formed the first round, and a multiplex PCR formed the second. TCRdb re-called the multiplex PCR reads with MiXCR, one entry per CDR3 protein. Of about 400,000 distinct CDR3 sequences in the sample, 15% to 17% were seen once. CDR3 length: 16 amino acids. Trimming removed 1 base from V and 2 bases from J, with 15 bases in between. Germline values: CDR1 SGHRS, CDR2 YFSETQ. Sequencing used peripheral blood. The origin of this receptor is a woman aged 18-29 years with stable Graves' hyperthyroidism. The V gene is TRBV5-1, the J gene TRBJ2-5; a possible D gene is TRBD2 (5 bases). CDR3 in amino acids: CASSLPVRGIQETQYF. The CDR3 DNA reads TGCGCCAGCAGCTTGCCTGTACGAGGGATTCAAGAGACCCAGTACTTC.